The sequence of this TCR beta chain was determined in a study of T cells in Graves' hyperthyroidism and ophthalmopathy. This clonotype has just a few counts. There were TCR beta CDR3 regions amplified from RNA transcripts. HTBI primers were the set used in a first-round RT-PCR of the TCR CDR3. TCRdb reprocessed the multiplex PCR reads via MiXCR and lists one record per CDR3 protein. This table has fewer than 750,000 distinct CDR3 sequences, roughly 15% appearing once. This clonotype originated in a woman in her forties or fifties with Graves' ophthalmopathy. Sequencing used blood.

CDR3 protein: CASSQVPSGSGGKNIQYF. CDR3 DNA: TGCGCCAGCAGCCAAGTGCCTAGCGGGAGTGGAGGCAAAAACATTCAGTACTTC. The chain links TRBV4-3 to TRBJ2-4; 10 nucleotides match TRBD2. The germline V gene encodes CDR1 LGHNA and CDR2 YSLEER. With V trimmed by 1 base and J by 3 bases, 9 bases remained unmatched. The CDR3 consists of 18 residues.